Reported below is one T cell receptor beta chain. The data belong to a study of blood T cell repertoires in COVID-19. Overall study context: The United States, Italy and Spain supplied acute and convalescent COVID-19 samples. Nucleic acid was either cDNA or gDNA, and it came from T cells, B-cell-depleted T cells, or PBMCs.

This CDR3 is built from 16 residues. Germline V gene data show CDR1 as KGHDR and CDR2 as SFDVKD. Trimming shortened V by 7 bases and J by 3 bases, and 20 bases separated the two germline ends. Some clones are missing from TCRdb's copy, which holds only in-frame ones; the method was immunoSEQ multiplex PCR. The sample contains about 48,000 clones, 70% to 90% of which appear only once. Specimen: peripheral blood. The gene calls are TRBV24-1 and TRBJ2-5, with D possibly TRBD1 on 6 matching bases. This receptor was identified in a human donor in a cohort sampled during active COVID-19. The donor label of this sample is uncertain. Here the CDR3 DNA reads TGTGCCACCAGCCTCTTAAGCTCAACAGGGAAAGAGACCCAGTACTTC. Protein product: CATSLLSSTGKETQYF.